Following are 25 T cell receptor beta chains from one sample sequenced in a study of shared T cell receptors in the human thymus. Sequencing used immunoSEQ multiplex PCR; TCRdb keeps in-frame clones, though not all of them. The table lists fewer than 700,000 clones, around nine tenths of them singletons, with roughly 0.0097% in the top ten. A further study also used this sample, focusing on human thymus T cells.

The sequencing input was thymocytes. These receptors all come from a boy less than two years old with a congenital heart defect.

This sequence joins TRBV5-1 and TRBJ2-7, with 11 bases identical to TRBD2. This CDR3 has 16 amino acids. Germline CDR1 is SGHRS and CDR2 is YFSETQ. V lost 4 bases to trimming and J lost 4 bases; unmatched junction nucleotides: 10. Here the CDR3 DNA reads TGCGCCAGCAGCCGCCGGGTAGCGGGAGGGGTTTACGAGCAGTACTTC. It is translated as CASSRRVAGGVYEQYF.

The chain is built from TRBV7-9 and TRBJ1-3, with D unresolved. Germline CDR1 is SEHNR and CDR2 is FQNEAQ (reference sequence). There are 15 residues in the CDR3. V lost 5 bases and J 4 bases, leaving 15 bases between the germline ends. The CDR3 loop is CASSPRVGRGNTIYF. CDR3 nucleotides: TGTGCCAGCAGCCCGAGGGTGGGAAGGGGAAACACCATATATTTT.

This clone occurred once. The chain combines TRBV25-1 with TRBJ2-3; TRBD2 matches 11 bases. The ends lost 1 base at V and 3 bases at J; junction bases unmatched: 9. The germline V gene has CDR1 MGHDK and CDR2 SYGVNS. This CDR3 region has 18 residues. The CDR3 nucleotides read TGTGCCAGCAGTGAATTAAACACTAGCGGGAGTATGACAGATACGCAGTATTTT. Amino acids: CASSELNTSGSMTDTQYF.

The gene calls are TRBV14 and TRBJ2-7, with 11 bases aligning to TRBD2. This CDR3 is built from 15 residues. Germline V gene lookup returns CDR1 SGHDN and CDR2 FVKESK. Losses at the gene ends were 4 bases for V and 2 bases for J; bases not matched to a gene: 4. The CDR3 loop reads CASSLGLAVTYEQYF. Here the CDR3 DNA reads TGTGCCAGCAGCCTGGGACTAGCGGTGACCTACGAGCAGTACTTC. Supplemented by reference TRBV14 and TRBJ2-7, the full variable domain reads EAGVTQFPSHSVIEKGQTVTLRCDPISGHDNLYWYRRVMGKEIKFLLHFVKESKQDESGMPNNRFLAERTGGTYSTLKVQPAELEDSGVYFCASSLGLAVTYEQYFGPGTRLTVT.

In its sample, this clone was seen once. V is TRBV6-5 and J is TRBJ2-7, with 9 bases identical to TRBD2. This CDR3 is 15 amino acids long. CDR1 is MNHEY and CDR2 is SVGAGI in the germline V gene. The ends lost 6 bases at V and 6 bases at J; junction bases unmatched: 12. CDR3 DNA: TGTGCCAGCAGGCCCCTCCTAGCGGGAATCAGCGAGCAGTACTTC. As protein: CASRPLLAGISEQYF.

This clone was counted a single time. The chain combines TRBV30 with TRBJ1-5; 7 bases are shared with TRBD1. Unmatched junction bases numbered 4, after V lost 0 bases and J lost 5 bases. Germline V CDR1 and CDR2: GTSNPN, SVGIG (reference sequence). CDR3 length: 14 residues. Here the CDR3 DNA reads TGTGCCTGGAGTGTCTCGGACAGGCATCAGCCCCAGCATTTT. Protein sequence: CAWSVSDRHQPQHF.

The V and J genes are TRBV29-1 and TRBJ1-2; D call uncertain. Germline V gene data show CDR1 as SQVTM and CDR2 as ANQGSEA. Trimming removed 6 bases at V and 8 bases at J, with 19 bases between. CDR3 length equals 13 residues. For the CDR3, the DNA is TGCAGCGTGAGGGTCGGGAATACCGAAGGCTACACCTTC. Encoded protein: CSVRVGNTEGYTF.

V gene TRBV4-2 combines with J gene TRBJ1-4; D call uncertain. Germline V lookup: CDR1 LGHNA, CDR2 YNFKEQ. Trimming shortened V by 0 bases and J by 12 bases, and 11 bases separated the two germline ends. The CDR3 has 13 residues. DNA for the CDR3: TGTGCCAGCAGCCAAGATGGAGGCGGGGAACTGTTTTTT. Translated: CASSQDGGGELFF.

V is TRBV30 and J is TRBJ1-2; 8 bases fit TRBD1. The V gene's germline CDR1 is GTSNPN and CDR2 SVGIG (reference sequence). The CDR3 has 19 amino acids. With V trimmed by 2 bases and J by 2 bases, 19 bases remained unmatched. CDR3 DNA: TGTGCCTGGAGTCCCCCCGACAGGGGCAAAAAGACCCGGAACTATGGCTACACCTTC. It translates to CAWSPPDRGKKTRNYGYTF.

The V gene is TRBV2, the J gene TRBJ2-7; 7 bases align to TRBD2. With 8 bases clipped from V and 4 bases from J, the junction kept 11 bases outside the gene matches. Germline loops: CDR1 SNHLY, CDR2 FYNNEI. The CDR3 has 14 residues. CDR3: CASDEGGSPYEQYF. The CDR3 DNA reads TGTGCCAGCGACGAGGGCGGGAGTCCGTACGAGCAGTACTTC.

The chain has TRBV19 and TRBJ2-1; 11 positions agree with TRBD2. Germline V gives CDR1 LNHDA, CDR2 SQIVND (reference sequence). The CDR3 runs 20 residues. The V and J ends lost 6 bases and 0 bases, in that order; junction bases with no gene match: 16. CDR3 in amino acids: CASRLHPGLAVGDSYNEQFF. CDR3 coding DNA: TGTGCCAGTAGGCTCCACCCGGGACTAGCGGTAGGGGACTCCTACAATGAGCAGTTCTTC.

The DNA of the CDR3 is TGTGCCACCAGCAGATTCCCAACAGGGGGCACAGATACGCAGTATTTT. As protein: CATSRFPTGGTDTQYF. The chain joins TRBV15 to TRBJ2-3, with 7 bases aligning to TRBD1. This CDR3 has 16 amino acids. The ends lost 2 bases at V and 1 base at J; junction bases unmatched: 6. The germline CDR1 and CDR2 sequences are LNHNV and YYDKDF (reference sequence).

The chain has TRBV27 and TRBJ2-1, with TRBD1 identical over 10 bases. V shed 3 bases and J 6 bases; nucleotides not matched to a gene: 2. Germline loops: CDR1 MNHEY, CDR2 SMNVEV (reference sequence). CDR3 size: 14 residues. The CDR3 coding sequence is TGTGCCAGCAGTTTCTGGACAGGGGGCAATGAGCAGTTCTTC. It yields the protein CASSFWTGGNEQFF.

The DNA for the CDR3 is TGTGCCAGCACCCCCTCCCCCCTAGCGGGAGAGGCCTACGAGCAGTACTTC. Translated: CASTPSPLAGEAYEQYF. The chain joins TRBV27 to TRBJ2-7; 10 bases map to TRBD2. Germline CDR1 is MNHEY and CDR2 is SMNVEV (reference sequence). The CDR3 runs 17 residues. Trimming at V came to 7 bases and at J to 2 bases, leaving 14 bases not matched to a gene.

This chain links TRBV19 with TRBJ1-1, with a weak D call TRBD1 (5 bases). CDR1 is LNHDA and CDR2 is SQIVND in the germline V gene (reference sequence). The V end lost 3 bases, the J end lost 3 bases, and 14 bases lay between the germline ends. This CDR3 has 15 residues. CDR3 amino acids: CASSIFPREDTEAFF. The CDR3 DNA reads as TGTGCCAGTAGTATCTTTCCCAGGGAGGACACTGAAGCTTTCTTT.

The chain links TRBV28 to TRBJ2-3; the D is unclear. V was trimmed by 5 bases and J by 7 bases, leaving 10 bases between them. CDR1 and CDR2 (germline): MDHEN, SYDVKM. CDR3 length: 12 amino acids. CDR3 residues: CASSPLRHTQYF. The CDR3 bases are TGTGCCAGCAGTCCCCTACGCCATACGCAGTATTTT.

V and J are TRBV4-3 and TRBJ2-5; 8 bases match TRBD1. The CDR3 covers 17 residues. With V trimmed by 0 bases and J by 1 base, 7 bases remained unmatched. Germline-derived CDR1 and CDR2 are LGHNA and YSLEER. The DNA for the CDR3 is TGCGCCAGCAGCCAAGATCGAGAGGACAGGGTCCAAGAGACCCAGTACTTC. Translated: CASSQDREDRVQETQYF.

The chain couples TRBV27 to TRBJ2-5; 12 bases align to TRBD2. Trimming took 5 bases from V and 3 from J; bases not matched to a gene: 7. Germline CDR1 and CDR2: MNHEY and SMNVEV (reference sequence). The CDR3 extends over 16 amino acids. CDR3 in amino acids: CASSTASGRGEETQYF. DNA of the CDR3: TGTGCCAGCAGTACCGCTAGCGGGAGGGGTGAAGAGACCCAGTACTTC.

The chain carries TRBV5-1 and TRBJ2-7; a possible D gene is TRBD2 (5 bases). Germline V gives CDR1 SGHRS, CDR2 YFSETQ. V was trimmed by 4 bases and J by 4 bases, leaving 18 bases between them. There are 15 residues in the CDR3. The CDR3: CASSPLSAACYEQYF. CDR3 bases: TGCGCCAGCAGCCCACTTTCAGCGGCCTGTTACGAGCAGTACTTC.

This clone occurred a few times. The gene calls are TRBV5-1 and TRBJ2-7; no definite D call. The germline V and J ends were trimmed by 2 bases and 5 bases, with 11 bases remaining between them. The CDR3 is 13 amino acids. Germline V gene sequence: CDR1 SGHRS, CDR2 YFSETQ. CDR3 sequence: CASSFTPGNEQYF. The DNA of the CDR3 is TGCGCCAGCAGCTTTACCCCAGGTAACGAGCAGTACTTC.

The rearrangement links TRBV5-4 to TRBJ2-3; D is undetermined. CDR3 length: 10 residues. Trimming took off 6 bases at V and 10 bases at J, with 9 bases between the two ends. Per the germline V gene, CDR1 is SGHNT and CDR2 is YYREEE (reference sequence). The CDR3 here is CASTLPAQYF. As DNA, the CDR3 is TGTGCCAGCACCCTTCCGGCGCAGTATTTT.

The V call is TRBV12-5, the J call TRBJ2-4, with 7 bases that match TRBD2. CDR1 and CDR2 (germline): LGHNT, FRNRAP. The CDR3 has 18 residues. Losses at the gene ends were 2 bases for V and 2 bases for J; bases not matched to a gene: 12. In nucleotides, the CDR3 is TGTGCTAGTGGTTTGTCCCCTGGGATAGCGGGTTCCAAAAACATTCAGTACTTC. Protein: CASGLSPGIAGSKNIQYF.

CDR3 sequence reads: CASSLFADRGNCTEAFF. DNA of the CDR3: TGTGCCAGCAGCTTGTTCGCAGACAGGGGAAATTGCACTGAAGCTTTCTTT. The chain recombines TRBV5-6 with TRBJ1-1; TRBD1 matches at 8 bases. The CDR3 has 17 amino acids. V trimming: 1 base; J trimming: 4 bases; junction bases outside the gene matches: 12. Germline CDR1 reads SGHDT; CDR2 reads YYEEEE.

The CDR3 nucleotides are TGTGCCAGCAGAACCGGGACTAGACTGAACACCGGGGAGCTGTTTTTT. Translating gives CASRTGTRLNTGELFF. V and J are TRBV11-2 and TRBJ2-2, with TRBD2 matching 8 bases. The CDR3 is 16 amino acids. Germline loops: CDR1 SGHAT, CDR2 FQNNGV. The V segment lost 6 bases and the J segment 1 base; nucleotides outside the gene matches: 7.

V gene TRBV6-1 combines with J gene TRBJ2-3; 11 positions agree with TRBD2. V was clipped by 1 base and J by 2 bases; unmatched bases: 5. Germline CDR1 MNHNS, CDR2 SASEGT. CDR3 length: 17 residues. The CDR3 DNA is TGTGCCAGCAGTGAAGGGATTAGCGGGAGGGCCACAGATACGCAGTATTTT. Its protein is CASSEGISGRATDTQYF.